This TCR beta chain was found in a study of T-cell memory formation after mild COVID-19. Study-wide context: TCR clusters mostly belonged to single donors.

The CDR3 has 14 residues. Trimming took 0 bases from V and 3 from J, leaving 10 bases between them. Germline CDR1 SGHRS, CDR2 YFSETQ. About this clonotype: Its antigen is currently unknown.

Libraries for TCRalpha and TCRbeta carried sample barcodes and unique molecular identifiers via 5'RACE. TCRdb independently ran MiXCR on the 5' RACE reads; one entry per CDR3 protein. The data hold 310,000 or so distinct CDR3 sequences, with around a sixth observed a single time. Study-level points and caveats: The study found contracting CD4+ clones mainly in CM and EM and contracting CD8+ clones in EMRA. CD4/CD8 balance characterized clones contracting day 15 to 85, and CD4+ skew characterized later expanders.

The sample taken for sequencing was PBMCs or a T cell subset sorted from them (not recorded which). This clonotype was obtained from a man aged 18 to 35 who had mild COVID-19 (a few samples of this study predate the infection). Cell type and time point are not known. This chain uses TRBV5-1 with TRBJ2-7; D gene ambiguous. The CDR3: CASSLVSPLYEQYF. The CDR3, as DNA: TGCGCCAGCAGCTTGGTTTCGCCCCTCTACGAGCAGTACTTC.